This T cell receptor beta chain was identified during a study of cytomegalovirus exposure and HLA in healthy donors (dated by TCRdb to about 2017). As for the study more broadly: The roughly 670 repertoires of the first cohort and the 110 or so validation repertoires were produced on the same platform, according to a later analysis. The study was designed to test whether signatures of past pathogen exposure could be identified by cataloging public T cell receptors. To predict cytomegalovirus infection status, the study brought together high-throughput TCR immunosequencing, statistical association of individual TCRs with disease status, and machine learning. In addition to the first cohort of 500 to 850 subjects, a separate validation cohort of about 120 different subjects was used. Here is what the overall study found, with its caveats: Three of the identified cytomegalovirus-associated TCR beta chains were confirmed in vitro to be specific for cytomegalovirus antigens. In a later analysis, TCRs clustered in the first cohort were found to also tend to co-occur in the 130 or so validation repertoires, with roughly 93% of cluster scores above 0. The classifier was reported to diagnose cytomegalovirus status with high specificity and sensitivity in both the original cohort and the validation cohort. A later analysis had no HLA typing for the validation cohort, so co-occurrence there was scored across all 130 or so repertoires. The study gave a list of over 150 TCR beta chains associated with cytomegalovirus. Most TCR sequences were seen in very few donors, while some public TCRs were found in many individuals. The authors suggested that the approach could potentially be extended to other disease states and immunological phenotypes.

The library relied on the immunoSEQ multiplex PCR assay. For the original study's pipeline: To diagnose cytomegalovirus status from the catalog of TCR beta chain sequences, a statistical classification framework was built. TCRdb carries this immuneACCESS record with in-frame sequences only. Its versions omit some clonotypes, under half of them owing to an unresolved V gene in the studies checked, with the rest unexplained. V, J and clone size derive from that table, while D and trimming were established from the DNA sequence. Counted in this sample were about 160,000 clones; roughly 90% of them appeared once. The biggest ten clones account for more than 2% of the sample. Comment on this clone: This receptor's antigen is unknown. The sample holds no much larger clone one base away, and base qualities are not on file.

The donors were included in the validation cohort of approximately 120 subjects, a group kept apart from the approximately 700-subject first cohort. The source material was PBMCs. The TCR originated in a woman between 18 and 29 years old in good health and CMV-seronegative.

The DNA is TGTGCCAGCAGTTACTCCAGGGGGCGAGAAAAACTGTTTTTT. Its protein is CASSYSRGREKLFF. This chain is built from TRBV6-5 and TRBJ1-4; TRBD1 aligns with 8 central bases. The V end gives up 0 bases and the J end 8 bases, leaving 2 bases in the junction not matched to a gene. Per the germline V gene, MNHEY is the CDR1 and SVGAGI is the CDR2. Measured from the cysteine to the phenylalanine, the CDR3 is 14 residues long. Just the 42-base CDR3 DNA is kept, in frame starting at base 1.